There are many counts of the clone carrying this TCR beta chain. The antigen remains undetermined. Germline assignment: CDR1 MNHNY and CDR2 SVGAGI (reference sequence). The CDR3 has 13 residues. Trimming stripped 6 bases from V and 5 bases from J, with 14 bases between. TCRB libraries came from RNA via three nested multiplex PCR rounds. TCRB-specific cDNA synthesis used about 0.5 ug of total RNA. Unique molecular identifiers were not described for the libraries. TCRdb used MiXCR to reprocess the multiplex PCR reads, holding one entry per CDR3 protein. The sample includes 20,000 or so distinct CDR3 sequences, just under 70% of them seen just once. The data stem from a study of tumor-infiltrating lymphocytes in glioblastoma multiforme. The study's findings and limits: Only one glioblastoma patient had TCR and mutation analysis.

This TCR derives from a male donor with glioblastoma. The genes are TRBV6-6 and TRBJ2-7; unclear D gene. The source material was peripheral blood. CDR3 DNA: TGTGCCAGCAGCCGGGTGGCTGGCAACGAGCAGTACTTC. It translates to CASSRVAGNEQYF.